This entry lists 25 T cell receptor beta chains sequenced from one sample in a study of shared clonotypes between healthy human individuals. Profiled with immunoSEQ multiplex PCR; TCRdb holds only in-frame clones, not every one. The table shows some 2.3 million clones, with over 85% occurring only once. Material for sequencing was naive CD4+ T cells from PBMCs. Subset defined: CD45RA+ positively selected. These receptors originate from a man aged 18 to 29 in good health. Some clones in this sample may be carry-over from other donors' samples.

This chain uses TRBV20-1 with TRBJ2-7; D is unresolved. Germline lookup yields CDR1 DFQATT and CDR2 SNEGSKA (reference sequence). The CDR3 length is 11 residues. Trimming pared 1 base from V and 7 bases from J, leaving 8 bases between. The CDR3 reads CSARVDVEQYF. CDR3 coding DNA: TGCAGTGCTAGAGTGGATGTAGAGCAGTACTTC.

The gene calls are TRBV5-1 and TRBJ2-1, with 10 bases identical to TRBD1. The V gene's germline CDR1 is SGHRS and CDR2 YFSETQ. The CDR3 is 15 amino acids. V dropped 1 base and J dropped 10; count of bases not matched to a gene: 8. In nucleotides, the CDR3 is TGCGCCAGCAGCTTGTTCGTGACAGGGGGCTTGGAGCAGTTCTTC. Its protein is CASSLFVTGGLEQFF. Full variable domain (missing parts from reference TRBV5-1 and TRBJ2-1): KAGVTQTPRYLIKTRGQQVTLSCSPISGHRSVSWYQQTPGQGLQFLFEYFSETQRNKGNFPGRFSGRQFSNSRSEMNVSTLELGDSALYLCASSLFVTGGLEQFFGPGTRLTVL.

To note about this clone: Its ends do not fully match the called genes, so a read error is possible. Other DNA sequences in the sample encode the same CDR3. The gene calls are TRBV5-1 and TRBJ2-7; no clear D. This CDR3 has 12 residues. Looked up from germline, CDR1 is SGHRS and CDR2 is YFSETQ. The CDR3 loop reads CASSLRSYEQYF. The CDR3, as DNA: TGTGCCAGCAGCTTGCGGTCCTACGAGCAGTACTTC.

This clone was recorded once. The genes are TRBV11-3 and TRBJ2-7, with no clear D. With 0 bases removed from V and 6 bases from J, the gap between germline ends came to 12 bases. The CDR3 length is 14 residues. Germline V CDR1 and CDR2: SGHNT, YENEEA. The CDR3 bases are TGTGCCAGCAGCTTAGACGCCGTTTCCGGCGAGCAGTACTTC. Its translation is CASSLDAVSGEQYF.

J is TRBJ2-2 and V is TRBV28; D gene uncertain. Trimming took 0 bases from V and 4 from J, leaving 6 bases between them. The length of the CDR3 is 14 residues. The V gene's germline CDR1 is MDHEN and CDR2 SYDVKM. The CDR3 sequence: CASSLWSSTGELFF. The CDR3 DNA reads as TGTGCCAGCAGTTTATGGTCGAGCACCGGGGAGCTGTTTTTT.

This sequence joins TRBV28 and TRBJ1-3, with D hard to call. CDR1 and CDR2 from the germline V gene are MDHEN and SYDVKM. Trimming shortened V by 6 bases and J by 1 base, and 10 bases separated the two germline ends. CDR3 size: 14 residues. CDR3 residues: CASRLQQSGNTIYF. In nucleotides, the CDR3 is TGTGCCAGCAGATTACAGCAATCTGGAAACACCATATATTTT. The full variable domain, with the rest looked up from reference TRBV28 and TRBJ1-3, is DVKVTQSSRYLVKRTGEKVFLECVQDMDHENMFWYRQDPGLGLRLIYFSYDVKMKEKGDIPEGYSVSREKKERFSLILESASTNQTSMYLCASRLQQSGNTIYFGEGSWLTVV.

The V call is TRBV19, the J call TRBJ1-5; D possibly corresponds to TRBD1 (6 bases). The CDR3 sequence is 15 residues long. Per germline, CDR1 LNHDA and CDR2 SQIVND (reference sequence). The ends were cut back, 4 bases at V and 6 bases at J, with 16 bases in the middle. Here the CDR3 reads CASSNTGPQAQPQHF. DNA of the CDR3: TGTGCCAGTAGTAACACAGGGCCGCAGGCTCAGCCCCAGCATTTT.

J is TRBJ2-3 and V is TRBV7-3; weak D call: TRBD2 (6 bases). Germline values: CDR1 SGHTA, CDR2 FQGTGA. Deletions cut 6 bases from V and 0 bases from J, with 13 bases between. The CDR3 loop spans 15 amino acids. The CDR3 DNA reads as TGTGCCAGCAGTGGCCTAGCGTCTAGCACAGATACGCAGTATTTT. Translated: CASSGLASSTDTQYF.

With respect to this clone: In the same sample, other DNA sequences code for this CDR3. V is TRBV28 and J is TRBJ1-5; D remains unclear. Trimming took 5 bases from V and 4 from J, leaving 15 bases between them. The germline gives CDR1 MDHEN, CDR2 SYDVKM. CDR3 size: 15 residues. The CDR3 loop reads CASSPSSGGNQPQHF. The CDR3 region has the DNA TGTGCCAGCAGTCCTTCGTCAGGTGGAAATCAGCCCCAGCATTTT.

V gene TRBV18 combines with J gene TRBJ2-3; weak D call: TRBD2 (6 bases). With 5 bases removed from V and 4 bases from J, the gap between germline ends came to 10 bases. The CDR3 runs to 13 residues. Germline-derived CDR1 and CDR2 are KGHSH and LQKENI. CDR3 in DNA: TGTGCCAGCTCATTAGGGAGGTCAGATACGCAGTATTTT. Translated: CASSLGRSDTQYF.

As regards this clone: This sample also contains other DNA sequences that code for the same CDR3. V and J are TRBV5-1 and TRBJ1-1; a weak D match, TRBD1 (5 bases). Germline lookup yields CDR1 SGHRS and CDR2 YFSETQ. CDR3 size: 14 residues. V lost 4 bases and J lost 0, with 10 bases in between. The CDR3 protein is CASSRQTMNTEAFF. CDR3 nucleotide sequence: TGCGCCAGCAGCCGACAGACTATGAACACTGAAGCTTTCTTT.

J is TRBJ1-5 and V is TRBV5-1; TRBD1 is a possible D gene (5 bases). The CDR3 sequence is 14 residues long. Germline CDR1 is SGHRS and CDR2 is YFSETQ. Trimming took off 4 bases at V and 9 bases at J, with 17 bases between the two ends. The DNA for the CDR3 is TGCGCCAGCAGCCCGGAAGGGGCAGAGGGGCCCCAGCATTTT. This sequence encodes CASSPEGAEGPQHF.

CDR3 nucleotide sequence: TGCAGCGTTATGGGACTAGCAGTTTCGCAGTACTTC. It translates to CSVMGLAVSQYF. The rearrangement joins TRBV29-1 to TRBJ2-5, with 9 bases identical to TRBD2. There are 12 residues in the CDR3. With 5 bases clipped from V and 11 bases from J, the junction kept 9 bases outside the gene matches. Germline CDR1 is SQVTM and CDR2 is ANQGSEA.

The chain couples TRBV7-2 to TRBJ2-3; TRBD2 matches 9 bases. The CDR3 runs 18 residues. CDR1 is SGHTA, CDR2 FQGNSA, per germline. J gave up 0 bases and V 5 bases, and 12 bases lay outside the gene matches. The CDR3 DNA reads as TGTGCCAGCAGCCCGTGGGCTAGCGGGGCCTCTAGCACAGATACGCAGTATTTT. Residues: CASSPWASGASSTDTQYF. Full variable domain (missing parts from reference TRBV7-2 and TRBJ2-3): GAGVSQSPSNKVTEKGKDVELRCDPISGHTALYWYRQSLGQGLEFLIYFQGNSAPDKSGLPSDRFSAERTGGSVSTLTIQRTQQEDSAVYLCASSPWASGASSTDTQYFGPGTRLTVL.

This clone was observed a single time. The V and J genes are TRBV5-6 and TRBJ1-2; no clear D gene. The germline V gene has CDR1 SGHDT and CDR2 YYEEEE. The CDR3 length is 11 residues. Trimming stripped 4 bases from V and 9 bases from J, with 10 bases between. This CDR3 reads CASSRLISYTF. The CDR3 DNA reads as TGTGCCAGCAGCCGGCTTATTAGCTACACCTTC.

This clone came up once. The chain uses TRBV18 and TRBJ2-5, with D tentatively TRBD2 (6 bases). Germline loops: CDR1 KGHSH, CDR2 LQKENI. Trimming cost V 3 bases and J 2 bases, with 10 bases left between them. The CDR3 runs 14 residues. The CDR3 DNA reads TGTGCCAGCTCACCCTGGGACTTACAAGAGACCCAGTACTTC. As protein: CASSPWDLQETQYF.

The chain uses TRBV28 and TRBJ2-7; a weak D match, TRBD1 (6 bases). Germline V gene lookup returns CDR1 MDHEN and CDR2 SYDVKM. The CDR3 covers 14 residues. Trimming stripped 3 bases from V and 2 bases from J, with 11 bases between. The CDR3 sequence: CASSFSNRAYEQYF. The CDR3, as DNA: TGTGCCAGCAGTTTCTCAAACAGGGCCTACGAGCAGTACTTC. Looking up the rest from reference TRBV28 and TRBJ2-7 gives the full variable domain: DVKVTQSSRYLVKRTGEKVFLECVQDMDHENMFWYRQDPGLGLRLIYFSYDVKMKEKGDIPEGYSVSREKKERFSLILESASTNQTSMYLCASSFSNRAYEQYFGPGTRLTVT.

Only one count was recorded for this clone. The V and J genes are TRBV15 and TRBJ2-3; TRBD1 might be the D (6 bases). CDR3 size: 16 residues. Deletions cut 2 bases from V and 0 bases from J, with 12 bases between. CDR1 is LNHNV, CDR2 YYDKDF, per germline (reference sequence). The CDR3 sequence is CATSRQTGPSTDTQYF. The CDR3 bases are TGTGCCACCAGCAGACAGACAGGCCCTAGCACAGATACGCAGTATTTT.

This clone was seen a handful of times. The chain's CDR3 is CASSSPRANMNTEAFF. DNA of the CDR3: TGTGCCAGCAGCTCCCCGAGGGCAAACATGAACACTGAAGCTTTCTTT. This rearrangement joins TRBV7-2 to TRBJ1-1; D is unresolved. V lost 4 bases to trimming and J lost 0 bases, with 15 bases between them. The CDR3 has 16 amino acids. Germline CDR1 is SGHTA and CDR2 is FQGNSA.

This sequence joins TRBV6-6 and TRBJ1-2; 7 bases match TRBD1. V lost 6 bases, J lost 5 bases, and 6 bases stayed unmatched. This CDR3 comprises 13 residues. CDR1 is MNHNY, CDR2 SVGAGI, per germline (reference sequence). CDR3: CASRTGTVYGYTF. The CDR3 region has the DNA TGTGCCAGCAGAACCGGGACAGTTTATGGCTACACCTTC.

CDR3: CSVVDRANQPQHF. In DNA form, the CDR3 reads TGCAGCGTGGTAGACAGGGCGAATCAGCCCCAGCATTTT. The rearrangement uses TRBV29-1 and TRBJ1-5, with 7 bases matching TRBD1. V shed 6 bases, J shed 4 bases, and the junction held 6 bases outside the gene matches. The CDR3 covers 13 residues. CDR1 is SQVTM and CDR2 is ANQGSEA in the germline V gene.

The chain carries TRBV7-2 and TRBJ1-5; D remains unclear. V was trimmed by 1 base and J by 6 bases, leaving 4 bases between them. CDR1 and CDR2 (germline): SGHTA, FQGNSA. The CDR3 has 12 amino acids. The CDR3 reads CASSLDLQPQHF. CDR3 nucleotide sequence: TGTGCCAGCAGCTTAGATCTTCAGCCCCAGCATTTT.

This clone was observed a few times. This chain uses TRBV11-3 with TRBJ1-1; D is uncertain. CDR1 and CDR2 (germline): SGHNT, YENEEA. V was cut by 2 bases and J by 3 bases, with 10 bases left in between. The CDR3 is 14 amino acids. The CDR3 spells CASSLRAWDTEAFF. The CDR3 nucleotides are TGTGCCAGCAGCTTACGGGCGTGGGACACTGAAGCTTTCTTT. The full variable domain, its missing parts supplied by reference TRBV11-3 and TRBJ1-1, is EAGVVQSPRYKIIEKKQPVAFWCNPISGHNTLYWYLQNLGQGPELLIRYENEEAVDDSQLPKDRFSAERLKGVDSTLKIQPAELGDSAVYLCASSLRAWDTEAFFGQGTRLTVV.

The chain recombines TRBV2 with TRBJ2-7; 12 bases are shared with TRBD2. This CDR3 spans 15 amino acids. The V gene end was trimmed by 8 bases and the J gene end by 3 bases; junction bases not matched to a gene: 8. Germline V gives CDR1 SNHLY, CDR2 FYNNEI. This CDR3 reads CASVERTSGNYEQYF. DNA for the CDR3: TGTGCCAGCGTGGAGCGGACTAGCGGGAACTACGAGCAGTACTTC.

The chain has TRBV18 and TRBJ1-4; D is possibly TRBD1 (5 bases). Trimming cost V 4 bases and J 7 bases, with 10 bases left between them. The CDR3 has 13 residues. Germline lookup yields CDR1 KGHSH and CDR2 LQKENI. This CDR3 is CASSLGPGEKLFF. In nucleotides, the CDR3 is TGTGCCAGCTCACTGGGACCGGGTGAAAAACTGTTTTTT.